Described below is a single TCR beta chain sequence and its context. The table came from immunoSEQ multiplex PCR; TCRdb's copy has only in-frame clones and leaves some out. The sample lists more than 850,000 clones; about four fifths were seen once. Germline V gives CDR1 KGHSH, CDR2 LQKENI. The CDR3 consists of 16 residues. Losses at the gene ends were 6 bases for V and 3 bases for J; bases not matched to a gene: 11. The source of the sample is a study of shared clonotypes between healthy human individuals. The chain couples TRBV18 to TRBJ1-5, with TRBD1 identical over 7 bases. This sequence was found in a man aged 18 to 30 in good health. Some clones in this sample may be carry-over from other donors' samples. The specimen was memory CD4+ T cells from PBMCs. As to subset: CD45RA-negative fraction. CDR3 sequence: CASSQQTGDTNQPQHF. The CDR3, as DNA: TGTGCCAGCTCGCAGCAAACAGGGGATACCAATCAGCCCCAGCATTTT.